This TCR beta chain is from a study of CD8 T cells in Susac syndrome. With 2 bases clipped from V and 4 bases from J, the junction kept 6 bases outside the gene matches. Per the germline V gene, CDR1 is LGHNA and CDR2 is YNFKEQ. The CDR3 runs to 16 residues. About 0.45 to 1 ug RNA was reverse transcribed with random hexamers. TCRdb processed the immunoSEQ multiplex PCR reads anew with MiXCR; each CDR3 protein has one entry. The table shows some 200,000 distinct CDR3 sequences, with approximately 96% occurring only once. Patients with Susac syndrome met diagnostic criteria that were recently defined for definite or probable disease.

The chain employs TRBV4-2 and TRBJ2-2, with 8 bases that match TRBD1. Sequences were obtained from CD4+ T cells from PBMCs. This receptor was obtained from a human donor with Susac syndrome. The DNA for the CDR3 is TGTGCCAGCAGCCAACTCCCTGGACAGGGCACCGGGGAGCTGTTTTTT. It specifies CASSQLPGQGTGELFF.